The source of this T cell receptor beta chain is a study of PD-L1 blockade in urothelial cancer. As for the study in general: Median T cell yield from blood was roughly 140,000.

Trimming removed 6 bases from V and 5 bases from J; junction bases left unmatched: 9. CDR3 length: 15 amino acids. Germline values: CDR1 MNHEY, CDR2 SVGAGI. The assay was immunoSEQ multiplex PCR, and TCRdb's table has in-frame clones only and misses some. This sample has about 91,000 clones, with 83% found just once. Sample time point: peripheral blood 6 weeks after treatment start. Each patient's cancer was a locally advanced or metastatic urothelial carcinoma. The specimen was PBMCs, collected around atezolizumab (anti-PD-L1) treatment. V is TRBV6-5 and J is TRBJ2-1, with TRBD2 identical over 8 bases. The source is an older man with urothelial cancer. For the CDR3, the DNA is TGTGCCAGCAGAGCTTCGGGGGGGCGCCACAATGAGCAGTTCTTC. Protein product: CASRASGGRHNEQFF.